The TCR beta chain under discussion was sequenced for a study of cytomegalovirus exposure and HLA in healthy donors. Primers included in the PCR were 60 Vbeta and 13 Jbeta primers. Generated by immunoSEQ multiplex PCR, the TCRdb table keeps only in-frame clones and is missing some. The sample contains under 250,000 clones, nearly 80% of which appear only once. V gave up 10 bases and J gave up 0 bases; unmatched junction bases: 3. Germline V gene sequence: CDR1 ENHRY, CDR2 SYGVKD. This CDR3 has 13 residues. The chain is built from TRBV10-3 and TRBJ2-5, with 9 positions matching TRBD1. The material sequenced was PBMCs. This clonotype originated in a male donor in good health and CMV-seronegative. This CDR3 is CATGTGNQETQYF. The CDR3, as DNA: TGTGCCACTGGGACAGGGAACCAAGAGACCCAGTACTTC.